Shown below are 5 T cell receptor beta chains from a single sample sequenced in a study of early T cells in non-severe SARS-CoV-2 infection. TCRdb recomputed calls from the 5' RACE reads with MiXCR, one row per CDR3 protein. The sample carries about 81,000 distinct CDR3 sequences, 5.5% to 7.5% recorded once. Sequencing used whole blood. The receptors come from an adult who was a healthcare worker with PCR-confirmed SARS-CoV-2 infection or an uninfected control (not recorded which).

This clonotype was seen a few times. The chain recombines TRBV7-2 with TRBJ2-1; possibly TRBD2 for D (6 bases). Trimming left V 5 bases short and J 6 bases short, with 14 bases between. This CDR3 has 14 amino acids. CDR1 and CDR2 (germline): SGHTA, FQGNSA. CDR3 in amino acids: CASSPLGGINEQFF. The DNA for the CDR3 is TGTGCCAGCAGCCCCCTTGGAGGGATCAATGAGCAGTTCTTC.

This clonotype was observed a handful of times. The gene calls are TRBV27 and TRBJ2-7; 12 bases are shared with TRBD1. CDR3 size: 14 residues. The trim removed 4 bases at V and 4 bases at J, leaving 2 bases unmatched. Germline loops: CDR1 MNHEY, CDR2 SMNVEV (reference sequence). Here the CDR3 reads CASSWDRGQYEQYF. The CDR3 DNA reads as TGTGCCAGCAGTTGGGACAGGGGGCAGTACGAGCAGTACTTC.

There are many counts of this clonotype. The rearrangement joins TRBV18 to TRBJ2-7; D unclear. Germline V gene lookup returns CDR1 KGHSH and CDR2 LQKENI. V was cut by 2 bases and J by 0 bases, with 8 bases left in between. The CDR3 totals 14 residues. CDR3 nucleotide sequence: TGTGCCAGCTCACCATTCGTCGGCTCCTACGAGCAGTACTTC. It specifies CASSPFVGSYEQYF.

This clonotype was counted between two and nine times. DNA for the CDR3: TGTGCCAGCAGTGAAAAGATTAGTCAGCCCCAGCATTTT. Translated: CASSEKISQPQHF. The chain combines TRBV6-1 with TRBJ1-5, with D hard to call. Germline V gives CDR1 MNHNS, CDR2 SASEGT. This CDR3 has 13 amino acids. The V end lost 2 bases, the J end lost 6 bases, and 8 bases lay between the germline ends.

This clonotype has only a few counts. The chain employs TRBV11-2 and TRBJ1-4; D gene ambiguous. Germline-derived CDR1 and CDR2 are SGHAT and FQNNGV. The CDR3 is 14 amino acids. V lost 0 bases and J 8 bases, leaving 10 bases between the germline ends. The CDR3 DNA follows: TGTGCCAGCAGCTTAGAGGCAGACGGGGAAAAACTGTTTTTT. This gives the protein CASSLEADGEKLFF.